This T cell receptor beta chain came from a study of T cells in Graves' hyperthyroidism and ophthalmopathy. It was RNA transcripts that yielded the amplified TCR beta CDR3 regions. HTBI primers were the set used in a first-round RT-PCR of the TCR CDR3. Using its own MiXCR run on the multiplex PCR reads, TCRdb lists one record per CDR3 protein. The table shows over 250,000 distinct CDR3 sequences, with about 25% occurring only once. This clonotype appeared many times. The CDR3 covers 13 residues. The V end was cut by 5 bases, the J end by 5 bases, with 12 bases between. Germline CDR1 reads MNHEY; CDR2 reads SVGAGI.

The sample comprised blood. V usage is TRBV6-5 and J usage is TRBJ2-5; the D gene is possibly TRBD1 (6 bases). The receptor was isolated from a middle-aged man with Graves' hyperthyroidism that later progressed to Graves' ophthalmopathy. The CDR3 region has the DNA TGTGCCAGCAGTCCCGAGGGGGTGGAGACCCAGTACTTC. Translating gives CASSPEGVETQYF.